A single sample is the source of the 15 T cell receptor beta chains below, sequenced in a study of control samples from healthy donors and cancer patients. The repertoire was sequenced with immunoSEQ multiplex PCR; TCRdb's copy has only in-frame clones and lacks some. In the table there are 45,000 to 65,000 clones, about nine tenths of which are singletons. Sequencing was carried out using PBMCs. Receptors were obtained from a man aged 45 to 65 with head and neck cancer.

The chain is built from TRBV10-3 and TRBJ2-1, with 14 bases identical to TRBD2. This CDR3 contains 15 residues. Trimming took 4 bases from V and 8 from J; bases not matched to a gene: 4. In germline, CDR1 is ENHRY, CDR2 SYGVKD. CDR3 region: CAISGGLAGVYEQFF. The CDR3 nucleotides read TGTGCCATCAGTGGGGGACTAGCGGGAGTTTATGAGCAGTTCTTC.

The chain combines TRBV28 with TRBJ2-2, with 12 bases aligning to TRBD2. With 5 bases clipped from V and 8 bases from J, the junction kept 9 bases outside the gene matches. CDR3 length: 16 amino acids. The germline V gene has CDR1 MDHEN and CDR2 SYDVKM. CDR3 loop: CASSHELAGGPGELFF. The CDR3 DNA sequence: TGTGCCAGCAGTCACGAGCTAGCGGGAGGGCCTGGGGAGCTGTTTTTT.

The genes are TRBV5-4 and TRBJ1-2; 8 bases are a match to TRBD1. Germline V gene sequence: CDR1 SGHNT, CDR2 YYREEE (reference sequence). V shed 4 bases, J shed 5 bases, and the junction held 4 bases outside the gene matches. This CDR3 comprises 13 residues. The CDR3, as DNA: TGTGCCAGCAGCCAGGGACAGGCATATGGCTACACCTTC. This encodes CASSQGQAYGYTF.

The chain recombines TRBV7-2 with TRBJ2-3; 10 nucleotides match TRBD1. V lost 2 bases and J lost 2; bases outside the gene matches: 7. CDR1 and CDR2 from the germline V gene are SGHTA and FQGNSA. The CDR3 covers 17 residues. The CDR3 nucleotides are TGTGCCAGCAGCTTATTAGGGACAGGGGCCCCCACAGATACGCAGTATTTT. Encoded protein: CASSLLGTGAPTDTQYF.

This rearrangement joins TRBV19 to TRBJ2-2, with TRBD1 identical over 10 bases. V shed 7 bases and J 7 bases; nucleotides not matched to a gene: 15. The germline V gene encodes CDR1 LNHDA and CDR2 SQIVND (reference sequence). This CDR3 is 17 amino acids long. The CDR3 nucleotides are TGTGCCAGTACCCTCCGTCTCGGACAGGGGGGCGACGGGGAGCTGTTTTTT. It codes for CASTLRLGQGGDGELFF. The full variable domain, its missing parts supplied by reference TRBV19 and TRBJ2-2, is DGGITQSPKYLFRKEGQNVTLSCEQNLNHDAMYWYRQDPGQGLRLIYYSQIVNDFQKGDIAEGYSVSREKKESFPLTVTSAQKNPTAFYLCASTLRLGQGGDGELFFGEGSRLTVL.

The chain uses TRBV5-8 and TRBJ1-5; 8 bases are a match to TRBD1. V lost 0 bases to trimming and J lost 3 bases; unmatched junction nucleotides: 8. Germline CDR1 is SGHTS and CDR2 is YDEGEE. This CDR3 has 17 residues. CDR3 loop: CASSLAEDRVSNQPQHF. Here the CDR3 DNA reads TGTGCCAGCAGCTTGGCAGAGGACAGGGTTTCCAATCAGCCCCAGCATTTT.

This chain connects TRBV6-5 to TRBJ2-5, with 7 positions matching TRBD2. V lost 6 bases, J lost 5 bases, and 6 bases stayed unmatched. CDR3 length equals 13 residues. CDR1 is MNHEY, CDR2 SVGAGI, per germline. CDR3 in amino acids: CASRSMGGETQYF. Here the CDR3 DNA reads TGTGCCAGCAGGTCTATGGGAGGGGAGACCCAGTACTTC.

The gene calls are TRBV20-1 and TRBJ2-3; D is unclear. CDR1 and CDR2 (germline): DFQATT, SNEGSKA (reference sequence). The germline V and J ends were trimmed by 4 bases and 2 bases, with 4 bases remaining between them. The CDR3 loop spans 11 amino acids. The CDR3 nucleotides are TGCAGTGCTAAACCCACAGATACGCAGTATTTT. Protein product: CSAKPTDTQYF.

The genes are TRBV28 and TRBJ2-1; 9 positions agree with TRBD2. The V and J ends lost 5 bases and 5 bases, in that order; junction bases with no gene match: 7. The germline gives CDR1 MDHEN, CDR2 SYDVKM. The CDR3 has 15 residues. CDR3 nucleotides: TGTGCCAGCAGTGAGGGACTAGCCCTCGACAATGAGCAGTTCTTC. This translates into CASSEGLALDNEQFF.

V and J are TRBV28 and TRBJ2-2; D gene ambiguous. V shed 3 bases and J shed 6 bases, with 14 bases lying between them. Germline V CDR1 and CDR2: MDHEN, SYDVKM. CDR3 length: 15 residues. CDR3 region: CASSFLKNGPGELFF. CDR3 sequence (DNA): TGTGCCAGCAGTTTTCTGAAAAATGGACCCGGGGAGCTGTTTTTT.

The chain has TRBV7-2 and TRBJ2-3; D unclear. This CDR3 region has 19 residues. Germline lookup yields CDR1 SGHTA and CDR2 FQGNSA. V shed 7 bases and J shed 2 bases, with 28 bases lying between them. The CDR3 DNA is TGTGCCAGCACCCTTCCCCCCCCCGAGACCCATGGGTTCACAGATACGCAGTATTTT. It specifies CASTLPPPETHGFTDTQYF.

In this sample, this clone turned up a few times. The rearrangement joins TRBV15 to TRBJ2-7; D gene ambiguous. Germline-derived CDR1 and CDR2 are LNHNV and YYDKDF (reference sequence). Trimming stripped 1 base from V and 1 base from J, with 8 bases between. The CDR3 covers 14 residues. This CDR3 is CATSRVGRSYEQYF. In DNA, the CDR3 is TGTGCCACCAGCAGAGTTGGCCGGTCCTACGAGCAGTACTTC.

The rearrangement links TRBV30 to TRBJ2-5; D perhaps matches TRBD2 (6 bases). CDR3 length: 15 residues. Germline CDR1 reads GTSNPN; CDR2 reads SVGIG (reference sequence). V dropped 0 bases and J dropped 4 bases, with 15 bases sitting between them. CDR3 in amino acids: CAWSVGGEGRETQYF. DNA for the CDR3: TGTGCCTGGAGTGTTGGAGGGGAAGGACGAGAGACCCAGTACTTC.

The chain carries TRBV7-8 and TRBJ2-7; 9 nucleotides agree with TRBD2. This CDR3 is built from 16 residues. V shed 5 bases and J 4 bases; nucleotides not matched to a gene: 12. The germline CDR1 and CDR2 sequences are SGHVS and FQNEAQ. The DNA for the CDR3 is TGTGCCAGCAGCCTATTCAGGGGCGGGAGGGCTTACGAGCAGTACTTC. Translation: CASSLFRGGRAYEQYF.

The V and J genes are TRBV18 and TRBJ1-1; D call uncertain. Germline assignment: CDR1 KGHSH and CDR2 LQKENI. The CDR3 contains 13 residues. V was shortened by 5 bases and J by 3 bases, with 10 bases between the two germline ends. The CDR3 is CASSNEADTEAFF. The CDR3 nucleotides are TGTGCCAGCTCAAACGAGGCAGACACTGAAGCTTTCTTT.